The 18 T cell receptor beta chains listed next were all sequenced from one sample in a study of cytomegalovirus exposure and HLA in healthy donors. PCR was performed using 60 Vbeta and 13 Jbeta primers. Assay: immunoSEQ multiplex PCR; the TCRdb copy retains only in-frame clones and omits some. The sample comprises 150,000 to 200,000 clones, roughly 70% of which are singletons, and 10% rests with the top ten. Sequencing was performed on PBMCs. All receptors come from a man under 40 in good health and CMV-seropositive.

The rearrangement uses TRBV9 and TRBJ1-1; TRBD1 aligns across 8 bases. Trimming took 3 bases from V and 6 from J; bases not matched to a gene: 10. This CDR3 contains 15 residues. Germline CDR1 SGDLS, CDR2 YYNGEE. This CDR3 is CASSATGGGYPEAFF. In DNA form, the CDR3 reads TGTGCCAGCAGCGCCACAGGGGGTGGATACCCTGAAGCTTTCTTT.

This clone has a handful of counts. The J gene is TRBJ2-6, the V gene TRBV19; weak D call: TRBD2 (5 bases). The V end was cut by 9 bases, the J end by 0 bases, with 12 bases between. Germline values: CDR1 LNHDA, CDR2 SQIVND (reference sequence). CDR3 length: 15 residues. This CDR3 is CASSNGISGANVLTF. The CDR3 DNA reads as TGTGCCAGCAGCAACGGGATCTCTGGGGCCAACGTCCTGACTTTC.

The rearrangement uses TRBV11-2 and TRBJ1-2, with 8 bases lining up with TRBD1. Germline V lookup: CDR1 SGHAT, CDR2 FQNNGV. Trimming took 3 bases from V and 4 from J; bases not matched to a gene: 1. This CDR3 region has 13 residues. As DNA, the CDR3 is TGTGCCAGCAGCTTCGGGACAGGCTATGGCTACACCTTC. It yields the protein CASSFGTGYGYTF. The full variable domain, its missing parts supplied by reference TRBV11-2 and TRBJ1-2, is EAGVAQSPRYKIIEKRQSVAFWCNPISGHATLYWYQQILGQGPKLLIQFQNNGVVDDSQLPKDRFSAERLKGVDSTLKIQPAKLEDSAVYLCASSFGTGYGYTFGSGTRLTVV.

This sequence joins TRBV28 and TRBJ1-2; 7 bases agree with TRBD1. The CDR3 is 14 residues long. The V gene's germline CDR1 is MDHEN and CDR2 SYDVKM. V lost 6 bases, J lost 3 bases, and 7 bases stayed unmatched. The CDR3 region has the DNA TGTGCCAGCAGGTGGACAGGCACCGACTATGGCTACACCTTC. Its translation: CASRWTGTDYGYTF.

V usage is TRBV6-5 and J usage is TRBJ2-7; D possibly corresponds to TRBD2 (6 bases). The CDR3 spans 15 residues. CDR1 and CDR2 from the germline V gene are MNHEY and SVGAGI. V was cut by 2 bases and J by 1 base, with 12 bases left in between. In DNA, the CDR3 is TGTGCCAGCAGTTACCGGCTAGCGAGTTCCTACGAGCAGTACTTC. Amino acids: CASSYRLASSYEQYF.

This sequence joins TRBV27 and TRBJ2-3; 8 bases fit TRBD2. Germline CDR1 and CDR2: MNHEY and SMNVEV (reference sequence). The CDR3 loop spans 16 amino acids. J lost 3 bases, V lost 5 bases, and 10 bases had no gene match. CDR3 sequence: CASSLTSGGGTDTQYF. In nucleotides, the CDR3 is TGTGCCAGCAGTCTTACTAGCGGAGGAGGGACAGATACGCAGTATTTT.

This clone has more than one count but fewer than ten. For the CDR3, the DNA is TGTGCCAGCGCAAGGGGGGGTGACGAGACCCAGTACTTC. This translates into CASARGGDETQYF. V gene TRBV28 combines with J gene TRBJ2-5; D may be TRBD2 (7 bases). The CDR3 consists of 13 residues. From germline, CDR1 is MDHEN and CDR2 SYDVKM. V lost 8 bases, J lost 5 bases, and 15 bases lay in between.

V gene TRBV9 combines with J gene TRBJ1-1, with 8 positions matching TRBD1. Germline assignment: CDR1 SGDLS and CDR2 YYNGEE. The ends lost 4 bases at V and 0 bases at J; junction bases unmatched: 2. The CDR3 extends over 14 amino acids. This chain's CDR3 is CASSLGQVNTEAFF. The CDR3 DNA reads TGTGCCAGCAGCTTGGGACAGGTGAACACTGAAGCTTTCTTT. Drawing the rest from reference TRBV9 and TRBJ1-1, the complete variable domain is DSGVTQTPKHLITATGQRVTLRCSPRSGDLSVYWYQQSLDQGLQFLIQYYNGEERAKGNILERFSAQQFPDLHSELNLSSLELGDSALYFCASSLGQVNTEAFFGQGTRLTVV.

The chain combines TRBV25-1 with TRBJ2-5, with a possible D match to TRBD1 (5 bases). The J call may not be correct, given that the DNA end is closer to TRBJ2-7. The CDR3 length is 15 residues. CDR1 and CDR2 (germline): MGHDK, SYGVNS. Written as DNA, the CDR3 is TGTGCCAGCAGTAAACCAGGGTTTTCGTCCTACGAGCAGTACTTC. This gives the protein CASSKPGFSSYEQYF.

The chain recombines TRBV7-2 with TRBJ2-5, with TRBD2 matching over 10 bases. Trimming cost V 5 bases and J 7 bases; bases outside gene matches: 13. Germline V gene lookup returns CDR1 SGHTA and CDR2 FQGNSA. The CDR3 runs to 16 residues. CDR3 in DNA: TGTGCCAGCAGCGGCCCTAGCGGGAGCGTTGGCGGGACCCAGTACTTC. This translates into CASSGPSGSVGGTQYF.

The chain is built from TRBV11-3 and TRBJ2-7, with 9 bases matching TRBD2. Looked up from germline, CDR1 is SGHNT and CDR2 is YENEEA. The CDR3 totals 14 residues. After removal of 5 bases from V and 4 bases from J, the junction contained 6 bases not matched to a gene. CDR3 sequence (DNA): TGTGCCAGCAGCCTTTCCAGCGGGAGGTACGAGCAGTACTTC. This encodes CASSLSSGRYEQYF.

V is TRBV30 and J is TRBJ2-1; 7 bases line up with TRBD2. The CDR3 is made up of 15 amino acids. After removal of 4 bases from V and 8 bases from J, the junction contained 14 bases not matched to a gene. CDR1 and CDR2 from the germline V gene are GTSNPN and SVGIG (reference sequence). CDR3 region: CAWNPLAGGVHEQFF. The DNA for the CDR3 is TGTGCCTGGAACCCCTTAGCGGGTGGTGTCCATGAGCAGTTCTTC.

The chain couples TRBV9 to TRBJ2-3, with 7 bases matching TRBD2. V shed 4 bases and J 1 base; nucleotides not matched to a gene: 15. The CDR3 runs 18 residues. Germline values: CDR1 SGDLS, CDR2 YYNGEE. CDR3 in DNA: TGTGCCAGCAGCCCCCCGACCGGAGGCGCGGGGGGCACAGATACGCAGTATTTT. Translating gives CASSPPTGGAGGTDTQYF.

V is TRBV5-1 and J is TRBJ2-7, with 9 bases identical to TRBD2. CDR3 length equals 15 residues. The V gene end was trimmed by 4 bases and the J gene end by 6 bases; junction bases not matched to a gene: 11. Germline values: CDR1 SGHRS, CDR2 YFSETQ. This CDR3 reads CASSPVISGSREQYF. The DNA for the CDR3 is TGCGCCAGCAGCCCGGTTATTAGCGGGAGTCGCGAGCAGTACTTC. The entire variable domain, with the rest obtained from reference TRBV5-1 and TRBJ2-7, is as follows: KAGVTQTPRYLIKTRGQQVTLSCSPISGHRSVSWYQQTPGQGLQFLFEYFSETQRNKGNFPGRFSGRQFSNSRSEMNVSTLELGDSALYLCASSPVISGSREQYFGPGTRLTVT.

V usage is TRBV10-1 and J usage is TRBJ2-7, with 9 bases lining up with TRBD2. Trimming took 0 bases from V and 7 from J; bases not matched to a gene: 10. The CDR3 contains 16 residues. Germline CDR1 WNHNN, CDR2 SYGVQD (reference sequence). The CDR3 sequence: CASSESVAGGIEEQYF. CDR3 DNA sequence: TGCGCCAGCAGTGAGTCGGTTGCGGGAGGGATCGAGGAGCAGTACTTC.

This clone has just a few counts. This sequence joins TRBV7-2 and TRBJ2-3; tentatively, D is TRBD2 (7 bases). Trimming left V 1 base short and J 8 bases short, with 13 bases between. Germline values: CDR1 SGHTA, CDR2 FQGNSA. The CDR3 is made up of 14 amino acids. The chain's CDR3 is CASSLGEGRGTQYF. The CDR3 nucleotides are TGTGCCAGCAGCTTAGGGGAGGGCAGGGGTACGCAGTATTTT.

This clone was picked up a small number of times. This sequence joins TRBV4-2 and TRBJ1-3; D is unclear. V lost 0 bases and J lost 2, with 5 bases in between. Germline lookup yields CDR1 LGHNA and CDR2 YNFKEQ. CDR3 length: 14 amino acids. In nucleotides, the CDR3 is TGTGCCAGCAGCCAAGATAGAGCTGGAAACACCATATATTTT. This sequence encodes CASSQDRAGNTIYF.

The CDR3 loop reads CASSPAHQGRASYNEQFF. CDR3 sequence (DNA): TGTGCCAGCTCACCGGCTCACCAGGGGAGGGCTTCCTACAATGAGCAGTTCTTC. V usage is TRBV18 and J usage is TRBJ2-1, with a tentative D call TRBD2 (7 bases). Trimming cost V 3 bases and J 1 base, with 19 bases left between them. The CDR3 is 18 amino acids. Germline V gene sequence: CDR1 KGHSH, CDR2 LQKENI. Full variable domain (remainder filled in from reference TRBV18 and TRBJ2-1): NAGVMQNPRHLVRRRGQEARLRCSPMKGHSHVYWYRQLPEEGLKFMVYLQKENIIDESGMPKERFSAEFPKEGPSILRIQQVVRGDSAAYFCASSPAHQGRASYNEQFFGPGTRLTVL.